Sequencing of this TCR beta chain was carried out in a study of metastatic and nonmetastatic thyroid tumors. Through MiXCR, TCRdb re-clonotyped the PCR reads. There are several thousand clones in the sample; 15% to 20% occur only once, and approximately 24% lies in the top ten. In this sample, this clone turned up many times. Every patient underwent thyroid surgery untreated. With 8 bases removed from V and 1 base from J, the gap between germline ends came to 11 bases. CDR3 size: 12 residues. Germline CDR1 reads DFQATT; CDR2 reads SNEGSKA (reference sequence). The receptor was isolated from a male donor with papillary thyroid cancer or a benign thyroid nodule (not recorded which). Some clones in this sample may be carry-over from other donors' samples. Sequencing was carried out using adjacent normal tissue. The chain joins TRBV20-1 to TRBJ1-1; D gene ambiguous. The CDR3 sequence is CSSRGPNTEAFF. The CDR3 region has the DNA TGCAGTTCGAGAGGACCGAACACTGAAGCTTTCTTT.